Presented here are 20 T cell receptor beta chains from one specimen sequenced in a study of beta chain features in type 1 diabetes (dated by TCRdb to between 2018 and 2020). The investigation overall reported the following: In all four CD4+ subsets, TCRB CDR3 length was moderately but significantly shorter in type 1 diabetes patients.

Antigen specificity for these receptors is unknown. Preparation of the library involved the immunoSEQ multiplex PCR assay. The entire isolated RNA was reverse transcribed using the High Capacity cDNA Reverse Transcription Kit, and thus expressed TCRB transcripts were sequenced. TCRdb re-hosts the immuneACCESS table, in-frame sequences only. Its copies lack some clones; in the studies checked, an unresolved V gene accounts for under half of them, and the cause for the rest is not known. Across this sample there are some 200,000 clones, with 16% seen only once. The top ten clonotypes cover about 0.092% of the sample. Input material: naive CD4+ T cells from blood. Per the publication, the cell subset or site label means: true naive CD4+ T cells. Source of these receptors: a man in his thirties or forties with type 1 diabetes.

This clone was found a few times. The CDR3 DNA sequence: TGCAGCGCGAACAGAGGATCACAAGAGACCCAGTACTTC. As protein: CSANRGSQETQYF. The chain recombines TRBV29-1 with TRBJ2-5; D ambiguous. Trimming shortened V by 7 bases and J by 2 bases, and 14 bases separated the two germline ends. Germline values: CDR1 SQVTM, CDR2 ANQGSEA. This CDR3 has 13 residues.

The genes are TRBV29-1 and TRBJ1-1; maybe TRBD1 (5 bases). Germline lookup yields CDR1 SQVTM and CDR2 ANQGSEA. This CDR3 is built from 15 residues. With 5 bases removed from V and 0 bases from J, the gap between germline ends came to 16 bases. The CDR3 bases are TGCAGCGTTCGACAGATGATGAAACTGAACACTGAAGCTTTCTTT. Amino acid sequence: CSVRQMMKLNTEAFF.

This clone was seen more than once but under ten times. The J gene is TRBJ2-3, the V gene TRBV30, with 10 nucleotides matching TRBD2. Germline CDR1 and CDR2: GTSNPN and SVGIG (reference sequence). The V and J ends lost 3 bases and 4 bases, in that order; junction bases with no gene match: 4. The CDR3 runs 14 residues. In nucleotides, the CDR3 is TGTGCCTGGAGGCCTAGCGGGAGTTCAGATACGCAGTATTTT. Translation gives CAWRPSGSSDTQYF.

This clone was detected only a few times. This chain joins TRBV30 and TRBJ1-1; 7 nucleotides line up with TRBD1. The length of the CDR3 is 14 residues. Looked up from germline, CDR1 is GTSNPN and CDR2 is SVGIG (reference sequence). V trimming: 4 bases; J trimming: 4 bases; junction bases outside the gene matches: 9. CDR3 DNA sequence: TGTGCCTGGACCCTGGGGCAGGGGGGCACTGAAGCTTTCTTT. This codes for CAWTLGQGGTEAFF. The full variable domain, its missing parts supplied by reference TRBV30 and TRBJ1-1, is SQTIHQWPATLVQPVGSPLSLECTVEGTSNPNLYWYRQAAGRGLQLLFYSVGIGQISSEVPQNLSASRPQDRQFILSSKKLLLSDSGFYLCAWTLGQGGTEAFFGQGTRLTVV.

V gene TRBV19 combines with J gene TRBJ2-7; 8 positions agree with TRBD2. Looked up from germline, CDR1 is LNHDA and CDR2 is SQIVND (reference sequence). Losses at the gene ends were 4 bases for V and 0 bases for J; bases not matched to a gene: 5. The CDR3 is made up of 15 amino acids. CDR3 in amino acids: CASSTGGRPSYEQYF. The CDR3 nucleotides are TGTGCCAGTAGTACGGGCGGGAGGCCCTCCTACGAGCAGTACTTC.

The sample holds a few counts of this clone. The CDR3 DNA sequence: TGCGCCAGTCGGCTGGACTCTGGGGCCAACGTCCTGACTTTC. It translates to CASRLDSGANVLTF. The V gene is TRBV5-1, the J gene TRBJ2-6; D gene ambiguous. Trimming removed 8 bases at V and 0 bases at J, with 9 bases between. The CDR3 length is 14 residues. Germline V lookup: CDR1 SGHRS, CDR2 YFSETQ.

The rearrangement joins TRBV5-4 to TRBJ1-1, with no clear D. Germline V gene data show CDR1 as SGHNT and CDR2 as YYREEE (reference sequence). The V gene lost 2 bases and the J gene lost 1 base, with 9 bases spanning the gap. This CDR3 is 14 amino acids long. The chain's CDR3 is CASSFRAGNTEAFF. The CDR3 coding sequence is TGTGCCAGCAGCTTCAGAGCGGGGAACACTGAAGCTTTCTTT.

V usage is TRBV7-2 and J usage is TRBJ2-3, with 10 bases matching TRBD1. The CDR3 sequence is 17 residues long. Losses at the gene ends were 0 bases for V and 3 bases for J; bases not matched to a gene: 6. Germline V lookup: CDR1 SGHTA, CDR2 FQGNSA. The CDR3 DNA reads TGTGCCAGCAGCTTAGCCCCCGGGACAGGGGTTACAGATACGCAGTATTTT. As protein: CASSLAPGTGVTDTQYF.

This rearrangement joins TRBV4-3 to TRBJ2-3, with D hard to call. Germline lookup yields CDR1 LGHNA and CDR2 YSLEER. The V and J ends lost 0 bases and 2 bases respectively, with 12 bases between them. The length of the CDR3 is 16 residues. CDR3 region: CASSQDRIGYTDTQYF. CDR3 DNA sequence: TGCGCCAGCAGCCAAGATAGGATCGGGTACACAGATACGCAGTATTTT.

V is TRBV5-1 and J is TRBJ2-5; 8 nucleotides line up with TRBD1. This CDR3 spans 15 amino acids. CDR1 SGHRS and CDR2 YFSETQ come from the germline V gene. V lost 0 bases and J lost 3; bases outside the gene matches: 4. The CDR3 sequence: CASSLDGTGEETQYF. CDR3 nucleotides: TGCGCCAGCAGCTTGGATGGGACAGGAGAAGAGACCCAGTACTTC. Variable domain in full (rest from reference TRBV5-1 and TRBJ2-5): KAGVTQTPRYLIKTRGQQVTLSCSPISGHRSVSWYQQTPGQGLQFLFEYFSETQRNKGNFPGRFSGRQFSNSRSEMNVSTLELGDSALYLCASSLDGTGEETQYFGPGTRLLVL.

This clone has a handful of counts. The chain recombines TRBV9 with TRBJ2-5; no reliable D call. Germline CDR1 SGDLS, CDR2 YYNGEE. This CDR3 contains 14 residues. Trimming left V 5 bases short and J 2 bases short, with 13 bases between. DNA of the CDR3: TGTGCCAGCAGTACATCCCTCACGCAAGAGACCCAGTACTTC. Translating gives CASSTSLTQETQYF. The full variable domain, rest sourced from reference TRBV9 and TRBJ2-5, is DSGVTQTPKHLITATGQRVTLRCSPRSGDLSVYWYQQSLDQGLQFLIQYYNGEERAKGNILERFSAQQFPDLHSELNLSSLELGDSALYFCASSTSLTQETQYFGPGTRLLVL.

The V and J genes are TRBV10-3 and TRBJ2-1, with a possible D match to TRBD1 (7 bases). The length of the CDR3 is 13 residues. V dropped 5 bases and J dropped 10 bases, with 15 bases sitting between them. CDR1 is ENHRY and CDR2 is SYGVKD in the germline V gene. CDR3 in amino acids: CAISWATGREQFF. The CDR3 DNA reads TGTGCCATCAGTTGGGCGACAGGGAGGGAGCAGTTCTTC.

The chain links TRBV7-2 to TRBJ1-1, with D maybe TRBD1 (5 bases). Per the germline V gene, CDR1 is SGHTA and CDR2 is FQGNSA. The CDR3 covers 14 residues. V lost 5 bases, J lost 4 bases, and 14 bases lay in between. CDR3 in amino acids: CASSPSPGTTEAFF. CDR3 DNA: TGTGCCAGCAGCCCGTCACCGGGGACCACTGAAGCTTTCTTT.

This clone has a handful of counts. The chain employs TRBV9 and TRBJ1-2; tentative D call: TRBD1 (5 bases). The CDR3 runs 14 residues. Germline-derived CDR1 and CDR2 are SGDLS and YYNGEE. V was shortened by 0 bases and J by 4 bases, with 10 bases between the two germline ends. The CDR3 is CASSVEQDGYGYTF. CDR3 DNA: TGTGCCAGCAGCGTAGAACAGGATGGCTATGGCTACACCTTC.

This clone occurred a few times. V and J are TRBV29-1 and TRBJ1-5; D is perhaps TRBD1 (6 bases). The CDR3 is 12 amino acids. Between the trimmed V and J ends, which lost 5 bases and 4 bases, there was a span of 9 bases. CDR1 SQVTM and CDR2 ANQGSEA come from the germline V gene. The CDR3 DNA sequence: TGCAGCGTTTTACAGGGTAATCAGCCCCAGCATTTT. This gives the protein CSVLQGNQPQHF.

This clone occurred a few times. The rearrangement links TRBV25-1 to TRBJ2-3; 10 bases are a match to TRBD2. Germline V CDR1 and CDR2: MGHDK, SYGVNS. The CDR3 spans 15 residues. The J segment lost 6 bases and the V segment lost 1 base, leaving 4 bases of the junction unmatched. CDR3 residues: CASSELMGLADTQYF. CDR3 in DNA: TGTGCCAGCAGTGAATTGATGGGACTAGCGGATACGCAGTATTTT.

The genes are TRBV14 and TRBJ2-5; D unclear. CDR1 and CDR2 from the germline V gene are SGHDN and FVKESK. The CDR3 has 11 residues. V was trimmed by 0 bases and J by 4 bases, leaving 0 bases between them. The CDR3 sequence is CASSQEETQYF. The CDR3 region has the DNA TGTGCCAGCAGCCAAGAAGAGACCCAGTACTTC.

CDR3 loop: CAISASGGLKRDTQYF. The CDR3 DNA sequence: TGTGCCATCAGTGCGTCTGGCGGGCTAAAGCGAGATACGCAGTATTTT. The chain recombines TRBV10-3 with TRBJ2-3; tentatively, D is TRBD2 (5 bases). In germline, CDR1 is ENHRY, CDR2 SYGVKD. The length of the CDR3 is 16 residues. V lost 4 bases and J lost 5, with 19 bases in between.

The chain recombines TRBV6-6 with TRBJ2-1; D ambiguous. Germline V gene data show CDR1 as MNHNY and CDR2 as SVGAGI (reference sequence). The CDR3 runs 13 residues. V shed 2 bases and J shed 6 bases, with 8 bases lying between them. In DNA, the CDR3 is TGTGCCAGCAGTTACAGGGAAACCAATGAGCAGTTCTTC. Protein product: CASSYRETNEQFF.

The chain combines TRBV2 with TRBJ2-1; 7 bases match TRBD2. The germline CDR1 and CDR2 sequences are SNHLY and FYNNEI. Unmatched junction bases numbered 3, after V lost 10 bases and J lost 0 bases. The CDR3 spans 13 residues. The CDR3 DNA sequence: TGTGCCATCGGGGGGAGCTCCTACAATGAGCAGTTCTTC. This gives the protein CAIGGSSYNEQFF.